The 28 T cell receptor beta chains in this list originate from one sample, sequenced in a study of T-cell reconstitution after alpha-beta-depleted transplantation in children. Unique molecular identifiers featured in how the TCRbeta library was prepared. TCRdb recomputed calls from the PCR reads with MiXCR, one row per CDR3 protein. The sample has 100,000 or so distinct CDR3 sequences, roughly a sixth seen once. The sample was PBMCs, mostly from graft donor cells, taken 180 days after TCRalphabeta/CD19-depleted stem cell transplant. The source is a male patient under 10 years old who had a stem cell transplant for acute lymphoblastic leukemia, so the T cells may come from the graft donor.

The rearrangement uses TRBV20-1 and TRBJ2-5; 7 nucleotides agree with TRBD2. This CDR3 contains 14 residues. Germline CDR1 DFQATT, CDR2 SNEGSKA (reference sequence). J lost 7 bases, V lost 5 bases, and 13 bases had no gene match. In nucleotides, the CDR3 is TGCAGTGCTCCTCGGGAGGAAGCGGGGAGGACCCAGTACTTC. Amino acids: CSAPREEAGRTQYF.

This clonotype was counted only a few times. The chain is built from TRBV20-1 and TRBJ2-2, with TRBD1 matching 11 bases. This CDR3 contains 14 residues. V trimming: 6 bases; J trimming: 4 bases; junction bases outside the gene matches: 4. Germline V gene lookup returns CDR1 DFQATT and CDR2 SNEGSKA (reference sequence). The CDR3 region has the DNA TGCAGTGCCCCCGGGACAGGGGGCACCGGGGAGCTGTTTTTT. This gives the protein CSAPGTGGTGELFF.

This clonotype has more than one count but fewer than ten. This chain joins TRBV27 and TRBJ1-2, with D unresolved. Germline CDR1 reads MNHEY; CDR2 reads SMNVEV (reference sequence). Between the trimmed V and J ends, which lost 6 bases and 3 bases, there was a span of 8 bases. The CDR3 contains 12 residues. For the CDR3, the DNA is TGTGCCAGCAGCGGGTCACACTATGGCTACACCTTC. The encoded protein is CASSGSHYGYTF.

In its sample, this clonotype was seen many times. The chain is built from TRBV7-2 and TRBJ1-2; D gene ambiguous. Trimming removed 8 bases at V and 0 bases at J, with 13 bases between. In germline, CDR1 is SGHTA, CDR2 FQGNSA. This CDR3 has 14 amino acids. In nucleotides, the CDR3 is TGTGCCAGCCGCCCGAGGATATCTAACTATGGCTACACCTTC. Translating gives CASRPRISNYGYTF. The whole variable domain, filled in from reference TRBV7-2 and TRBJ1-2, reads GAGVSQSPSNKVTEKGKDVELRCDPISGHTALYWYRQSLGQGLEFLIYFQGNSAPDKSGLPSDRFSAERTGGSVSTLTIQRTQQEDSAVYLCASRPRISNYGYTFGSGTRLTVV.

The chain couples TRBV12-3 or TRBV12-4 to TRBJ2-7, with no clear D. CDR3 size: 15 residues. Trimming shortened V by 3 bases and J by 0 bases, and 12 bases separated the two germline ends. CDR3 sequence reads: CASSLGRKISYEQYF. The CDR3 region has the DNA TGTGCCAGCAGTTTGGGTCGGAAGATCTCCTACGAGCAGTACTTC.

The chain links TRBV15 to TRBJ2-3; tentative D call: TRBD2 (6 bases). V was shortened by 3 bases and J by 6 bases, with 22 bases between the two germline ends. Per germline, CDR1 LNHNV and CDR2 YYDKDF (reference sequence). CDR3 length equals 17 residues. CDR3 residues: CATSSPRGTHKRDTQYF. CDR3 coding DNA: TGTGCCACCAGCAGCCCTCGGGGGACTCACAAACGGGATACGCAGTATTTT. The complete variable domain, with remaining parts taken from reference TRBV15 and TRBJ2-3, reads DAMVIQNPRYQVTQFGKPVTLSCSQTLNHNVMYWYQQKSSQAPKLLFHYYDKDFNNEADTPDNFQSRRPNTSFCFLDIRSPGLGDTAMYLCATSSPRGTHKRDTQYFGPGTRLTVL.

This clonotype was seen many times. The chain is built from TRBV5-1 and TRBJ1-2; D is possibly TRBD1 (6 bases). Germline V CDR1 and CDR2: SGHRS, YFSETQ. CDR3 size: 15 residues. The germline V and J ends were trimmed by 4 bases and 2 bases, with 15 bases remaining between them. The CDR3 bases are TGCGCCAGCAGCGGGTACAGGGATGCGAACTATGGCTACACCTTC. This codes for CASSGYRDANYGYTF. Full variable domain (remainder filled in from reference TRBV5-1 and TRBJ1-2): KAGVTQTPRYLIKTRGQQVTLSCSPISGHRSVSWYQQTPGQGLQFLFEYFSETQRNKGNFPGRFSGRQFSNSRSEMNVSTLELGDSALYLCASSGYRDANYGYTFGSGTRLTVV.

This clonotype showed up many times. CDR3 in amino acids: CASSPTGPNYEQYF. The DNA for the CDR3 is TGTGCCAGCAGCCCGACAGGGCCCAACTACGAGCAGTACTTC. The chain joins TRBV5-5 to TRBJ2-7; 7 bases map to TRBD1. Germline V CDR1 and CDR2: SGHKS, YYEKEE (reference sequence). The CDR3 is 14 residues long. V lost 4 bases, J lost 3 bases, and 7 bases stayed unmatched.

This clonotype was counted between two and nine times. The chain recombines TRBV3-1 with TRBJ2-1, with D perhaps matching TRBD2 (6 bases). The germline V gene encodes CDR1 LGHDT and CDR2 YNNKEL (reference sequence). The CDR3 extends over 13 amino acids. V was trimmed by 1 base and J by 8 bases, leaving 9 bases between them. Written as DNA, the CDR3 is TGTGCCAGCAGCCAAGCGGGGGTCCATGAGCAGTTCTTC. It is translated as CASSQAGVHEQFF.

The chain employs TRBV27 and TRBJ2-7, with 8 bases identical to TRBD1. J gave up 0 bases and V 3 bases, and 7 bases lay outside the gene matches. CDR3 length: 16 residues. Germline assignment: CDR1 MNHEY and CDR2 SMNVEV (reference sequence). The DNA of the CDR3 is TGTGCCAGCAGTTTCGACGGACAGGGTCCCTCCTACGAGCAGTACTTC. Amino acid sequence: CASSFDGQGPSYEQYF.

There are a few counts of this clonotype. This chain joins TRBV6-5 and TRBJ1-2; possible D gene TRBD1, 6 bases. Trimming took 2 bases from V and 5 from J, leaving 12 bases between them. Looked up from germline, CDR1 is MNHEY and CDR2 is SVGAGI. This CDR3 has 14 residues. CDR3 in DNA: TGTGCCAGCAGTTACGGGCAGGGGTTTTATGGCTACACCTTC. It is translated as CASSYGQGFYGYTF.

This clonotype has only one observation. The rearrangement joins TRBV7-2 to TRBJ2-7; TRBD2 agrees at 11 bases. The J segment lost 4 bases and the V segment lost 5 bases, leaving 7 bases of the junction unmatched. The CDR3 length is 15 residues. Germline values: CDR1 SGHTA, CDR2 FQGNSA. The CDR3 spells CASSPLAGAGYEQYF. DNA for the CDR3: TGTGCCAGCAGCCCACTAGCGGGGGCCGGGTACGAGCAGTACTTC. Based on the CDR3 plus reference TRBV7-2 and TRBJ2-7, the full variable domain is GAGVSQSPSNKVTEKGKDVELRCDPISGHTALYWYRQSLGQGLEFLIYFQGNSAPDKSGLPSDRFSAERTGGSVSTLTIQRTQQEDSAVYLCASSPLAGAGYEQYFGPGTRLTVT.

This clonotype has a handful of counts. The chain joins TRBV27 to TRBJ2-5; D is possibly TRBD2 (7 bases). The CDR3 is 15 amino acids. Trimming stripped 6 bases from V and 0 bases from J, with 14 bases between. CDR1 and CDR2 from the germline V gene are MNHEY and SMNVEV (reference sequence). CDR3 in DNA: TGTGCCAGCAGCCCCGGGGGGCTTCACCAAGAGACCCAGTACTTC. Protein sequence: CASSPGGLHQETQYF.

This clonotype was counted a single time. This rearrangement joins TRBV7-9 to TRBJ2-3, with D unclear. Germline V lookup: CDR1 SEHNR, CDR2 FQNEAQ (reference sequence). The germline V and J ends were trimmed by 1 base and 8 bases, with 13 bases remaining between them. The CDR3 length is 14 residues. The CDR3 DNA reads as TGTGCCAGCAGCTTAGAGGCACTCCGGCCTACGCAGTATTTT. It encodes CASSLEALRPTQYF.

This clonotype came up many times. This sequence joins TRBV7-2 and TRBJ2-1, with 14 bases matching TRBD2. From germline, CDR1 is SGHTA and CDR2 FQGNSA. J lost 10 bases, V lost 4 bases, and 6 bases had no gene match. CDR3 length: 15 residues. The CDR3 region is CASSSGTSGSREQFF. As DNA, the CDR3 is TGTGCCAGCAGCTCTGGGACTAGCGGGAGCCGGGAGCAGTTCTTC.

This clonotype has more than one count but fewer than ten. The chain carries TRBV12-3 or TRBV12-4 and TRBJ1-1; D may be TRBD1 (6 bases). V was shortened by 5 bases and J by 1 base, with 14 bases between the two germline ends. This CDR3 spans 15 amino acids. In DNA, the CDR3 is TGTGCCAGCAGTACCCGGACAGCTGAGAACACTGAAGCTTTCTTT. Protein: CASSTRTAENTEAFF.

This clonotype was seen only a few times. CDR3 in amino acids: CASGAGGAYEQYF. The CDR3 nucleotides read TGCGCCAGTGGGGCAGGCGGAGCCTACGAGCAGTACTTC. The V call is TRBV5-1, the J call TRBJ2-7; TRBD1 is a possible D gene (5 bases). This CDR3 has 13 residues. V lost 8 bases and J lost 2, with 14 bases in between. Germline CDR1 and CDR2: SGHRS and YFSETQ.

As concerns this clonotype: A read error may explain this, as a much larger clone is one base away. The chain combines TRBV3-1 with TRBJ1-2; TRBD1 aligns across 9 bases. J lost 7 bases, V lost 0 bases, and 12 bases had no gene match. The CDR3 has 17 amino acids. Germline CDR1 and CDR2: LGHDT and YNNKEL (reference sequence). The CDR3 DNA is TGTGCCAGCAGCCAAGATGTATCGAGGACAGGGGAGCTTGGCTACACCTTC. Protein product: CASSQDVSRTGELGYTF.

This clonotype was recorded a few times. The rearrangement uses TRBV7-2 and TRBJ2-5, with D possibly TRBD1 on 5 matching bases. The germline gives CDR1 SGHTA, CDR2 FQGNSA. There are 14 residues in the CDR3. Between the trimmed V and J ends, which lost 1 base and 2 bases, there was a span of 8 bases. The CDR3 protein is CASSLGGAQETQYF. The CDR3 DNA reads TGTGCCAGCAGCTTAGGTGGGGCTCAAGAGACCCAGTACTTC. The full variable domain, completed using reference TRBV7-2 and TRBJ2-5, is GAGVSQSPSNKVTEKGKDVELRCDPISGHTALYWYRQSLGQGLEFLIYFQGNSAPDKSGLPSDRFSAERTGGSVSTLTIQRTQQEDSAVYLCASSLGGAQETQYFGPGTRLLVL.

This clonotype has more than one count but fewer than ten. The CDR3 sequence: CASSFGGANGYTF. The CDR3 coding sequence is TGTGCCAGCAGCTTCGGGGGCGCGAATGGCTACACCTTC. This rearrangement joins TRBV7-9 to TRBJ1-2, with D possibly matching TRBD1 (6 bases). From germline, CDR1 is SEHNR and CDR2 FQNEAQ (reference sequence). Trimming left V 3 bases short and J 6 bases short, with 11 bases between. This CDR3 is 13 amino acids long.

The chain joins TRBV3-1 to TRBJ2-2; D unclear. Trimming removed 1 base from V and 6 bases from J, with 3 bases in between. Germline loops: CDR1 LGHDT, CDR2 YNNKEL (reference sequence). This CDR3 is 12 amino acids long. This CDR3 is CASSQAPGELFF. CDR3 coding DNA: TGTGCCAGCAGCCAAGCCCCCGGGGAGCTGTTTTTT.

There are a few counts of this clonotype. The V gene is TRBV10-3, the J gene TRBJ2-1; D might be TRBD2 (6 bases). Trimming stripped 6 bases from V and 0 bases from J, with 15 bases between. Per germline, CDR1 ENHRY and CDR2 SYGVKD. This CDR3 region has 16 residues. CDR3 in amino acids: CAIRETSSHSYNEQFF. DNA for the CDR3: TGTGCCATCAGGGAAACTAGCTCACACTCCTACAATGAGCAGTTCTTC.

This clonotype showed up just a few times. J is TRBJ1-1 and V is TRBV4-3; TRBD1 aligns across 7 bases. The ends lost 3 bases at V and 5 bases at J; junction bases unmatched: 12. Germline V gene data show CDR1 as LGHNA and CDR2 as YSLEER. CDR3 size: 16 residues. The CDR3 protein is CASSHRTGDRSTEAFF. The CDR3 DNA is TGCGCCAGCAGCCACCGAACAGGGGATCGGTCTACTGAAGCTTTCTTT.

The chain links TRBV12-3 or TRBV12-4 to TRBJ1-2; possible D gene TRBD1, 5 bases. This CDR3 has 14 amino acids. The V and J ends lost 3 bases and 5 bases respectively, with 13 bases between them. CDR3: CASSFTGKAYGYTF. As DNA, the CDR3 is TGTGCCAGCAGTTTCACAGGCAAGGCATATGGCTACACCTTC.

The V gene is TRBV7-8, the J gene TRBJ2-4; 10 positions match TRBD1. There are 15 residues in the CDR3. CDR1 and CDR2 (germline): SGHVS, FQNEAQ. J gave up 5 bases and V 1 base, and 2 bases lay outside the gene matches. The CDR3 DNA sequence: TGTGCCAGCAGCTTAGACGGGACAGGGGAAAACATTCAGTACTTC. Protein product: CASSLDGTGENIQYF. Drawing the rest from reference TRBV7-8 and TRBJ2-4, the complete variable domain is GAGVSQSPRYKVAKRGQDVALRCDPISGHVSLFWYQQALGQGPEFLTYFQNEAQLDKSGLPSDRFFAERPEGSVSTLKIQRTQQEDSAVYLCASSLDGTGENIQYFGAGTRLSVL.

This clonotype was seen a handful of times. This chain connects TRBV28 to TRBJ1-2; 7 bases agree with TRBD1. The CDR3 runs 16 residues. V was pared by 5 bases and J by 8 bases, with 17 bases of the junction left unmatched. Germline V gene data show CDR1 as MDHEN and CDR2 as SYDVKM. CDR3 region: CASSESTDRARGGYTF. CDR3 nucleotides: TGTGCCAGCAGTGAATCCACCGACAGGGCAAGGGGGGGCTACACCTTC.

The chain couples TRBV7-6 to TRBJ2-2; 7 positions match TRBD1. Trimming removed 4 bases from V and 7 bases from J; junction bases left unmatched: 12. This CDR3 comprises 16 residues. CDR1 and CDR2 from the germline V gene are SGHVS and FNYEAQ. The DNA of the CDR3 is TGTGCCAGCAGCTGGCTAAGAGGGGGCAAGGGCGGGGAGCTGTTTTTT. Translating gives CASSWLRGGKGGELFF.

In its sample, this clonotype was seen a few times. The chain has TRBV6-5 and TRBJ1-3; D is undetermined. The V gene lost 2 bases and the J gene lost 0 bases, with 2 bases spanning the gap. The CDR3 length is 13 residues. The germline CDR1 and CDR2 sequences are MNHEY and SVGAGI. CDR3 amino acids: CASSYDSGNTIYF. CDR3 coding DNA: TGTGCCAGCAGTTACGACTCTGGAAACACCATATATTTT.